The 32 T cell receptor delta chains in this list originate from one sample, sequenced in a study of gamma-delta chains in newborns, infants, children (dated by TCRdb to about 2019). These reads were obtained on an Illumina MiSeq. TCRdb processed the public reads again with the CATT caller, after which rows with matching DNA were combined. The sample table shows roughly 5,000 delta-chain clones, and 3% are seen once. In total, the top ten clones hold about 15% of the sample. The source material was blood. The receptors shown here come from a child who was a newborn, infant or young child, either healthy, febrile or measles-vaccinated (not recorded which).

The chain joins TRDV2 to TRDJ3, with D hard to call. CDR1 and CDR2 from the germline V gene are GEAIGNYY and EKD. The germline V and J ends were trimmed by 3 bases and 3 bases, with 11 bases remaining between them. This CDR3 region has 16 residues. CDR3 residues: CACDARDRWDTRQMFF. As DNA, the CDR3 is TGTGCCTGTGACGCGAGGGACCGCTGGGACACCCGACAGATGTTTTTC.

This clone counts as medium-sized. Additional DNA sequences in this sample encode the identical CDR3. The chain links TRDV1 to TRDJ2; 7 positions match TRDD3. Per germline, CDR1 TSWWSYY and CDR2 QGS. The CDR3 consists of 17 residues. After removal of 1 base from V and 1 base from J, the junction contained 6 bases not matched to a gene. This CDR3 is CALGEQSLGDLTAQLFF. In DNA form, the CDR3 reads TGTGCTCTTGGGGAACAATCCTTGGGGGATTTGACAGCACAACTCTTCTTT.

The rearrangement joins TRDV1 to TRDJ2, with D possibly matching TRDD2 (9 bases). The V end lost 3 bases, the J end lost 8 bases, and 37 bases lay between the germline ends. The germline V gene has CDR1 TSWWSYY and CDR2 QGS. The length of the CDR3 is 22 residues. The CDR3 here is CALGEYWPSYFKLGAQEAQLFF. CDR3 nucleotides: TGTGCTCTTGGGGAGTACTGGCCTTCCTACTTCAAACTGGGGGCCCAGGAGGCACAACTCTTCTTT.

Remarks on this clone: A junction boundary mismatches the germline segment, possibly from a read error. The chain is built from TRDV2 and TRDJ3, with 8 bases aligning to TRDD3. Germline V gene sequence: CDR1 GEAIGNYY, CDR2 EKD. The CDR3 spans 23 residues. The CDR3 is CACDMGHLQRGDRTSWDTRQMFF. The CDR3 DNA sequence: TGTGCCTGCGACATGGGCCACCTTCAACGGGGGGATAGAACGTCCTGGGACACCCGACAGATGTTTTTC.

Comment on this clone: With only one base between it and a far larger clone, this is likely a read error. Different DNA sequences within this sample yield the same CDR3. The chain links TRDV1 to TRDJ1; 10 bases fit TRDD3. In germline, CDR1 is TSWWSYY, CDR2 QGS. This CDR3 comprises 20 residues. V lost 2 bases to trimming and J lost 0 bases; unmatched junction nucleotides: 15. As DNA, the CDR3 is TGTGCTCTTGGGGAAATGCCCTCCTACTGGGGGATCAGGTACACCGATAAACTCATCTTT. The encoded protein is CALGEMPSYWGIRYTDKLIF.

This clone was detected only a few times. A read error likely explains why the TCRdb protein, taken from a much larger clone, differs from this DNA's translation at residue 14; the protein shown is translated from the DNA. J is TRDJ3 and V is TRDV2, with 11 bases identical to TRDD3. The CDR3 length is 19 residues. The germline V gene encodes CDR1 GEAIGNYY and CDR2 EKD. The CDR3 bases are TGTGCCTGTGACACCGGACTGGGGGATAGCTCCTGGGACGCCCGACAGATGTTTTTC. As protein: CACDTGLGDSSWDARQMFF.

By sample fraction, this clone is medium-sized. The identical CDR3 is also encoded by other nucleotide sequences in the sample. The chain has TRDV1 and TRDJ2; D unclear. CDR1 and CDR2 (germline): TSWWSYY, QGS. The CDR3 extends over 12 amino acids. Trimming removed 4 bases at V and 2 bases at J, with 2 bases between. The DNA for the CDR3 is TGTGCTCTTGGGGGATTGACAGCACAACTCTTCTTT. It yields the protein CALGGLTAQLFF.

Details on this clone: A far larger clone differs by one base, so this is likely a read error. The same CDR3 also results from other DNA sequences found in this sample. Written as DNA, the CDR3 is TGCGCTCTTGGGGTAGGTTTGGGGGTTCCGACGACAGCACAACTCTTCTTT. Residues: CALGVGLGVPTTAQLFF. The gene calls are TRDV1 and TRDJ2, with a possible D match to TRDD3 (6 bases). CDR1 and CDR2 (germline): TSWWSYY, QGS. There are 17 residues in the CDR3.

Concerning this clone: The DNA is omitted, as the CDR3 cannot be located on it reliably, and the CDR3 follows TCRdb's listing. The V and J genes are TRAV29/DV5 and TRDJ1; no DNA check was done on the table's D call, TRDD3. 26 amino acids form the CDR3, both terminal residues included. CDR1 and CDR2 (germline): NSMFDY, ISSIKDK. CDR3 sequence reads: CSVLLCSKRASLLVRTGDKVTDKLIF.

This clone showed up just a few times. A much bigger clone sits one base away, suggesting this may be a read error. J is TRDJ2 and V is TRDV3, with TRDD3 matching 8 bases. CDR3 size: 15 residues. Germline CDR1 TVYSNPD, CDR2 GDNSRS (reference sequence). The CDR3, as DNA: TGTGCCGTCCTGGGGGACCCCCCTTTGACATCACAACTCTTCTTT. As protein: CAVLGDPPLTSQLFF.

This clone showed up just a few times. TCRdb's listed protein matches a much larger clone and diverges from this DNA's translation at residue 5, likely through a read error; the protein shown comes from the DNA. The J gene is TRDJ1, the V gene TRDV2; no reliable D call. The ends were cut back, 3 bases at V and 2 bases at J, with 12 bases in the middle. The CDR3 runs 14 residues. CDR1 and CDR2 from the germline V gene are GEAIGNYY and EKD. The CDR3 spells CACDARVGTDKLIF. The CDR3 nucleotides are TGTGCCTGTGACGCCAGGGTTGGGACCGATAAACTCATCTTT.

With regard to this clone: This clone may be a read error of a much larger clone one base away. Distinct nucleotide sequences in the sample also encode this CDR3. The chain combines TRDV1 with TRDJ3, with a weak D call TRDD3 (5 bases). CDR1 is TSWWSYY, CDR2 QGS, per germline. Trimming took 2 bases from V and 2 from J, leaving 16 bases between them. There are 19 residues in the CDR3. CDR3 protein: CALGEGGGSETWDTRQMFF. In DNA form, the CDR3 reads TGTGCTCTTGGGGAAGGAGGGGGGTCCGAGACCTGGGACACCCGACAGATGTTTTTC.

On this clone: A single base is all that separates this from a far larger clone, so a read error is likely. This CDR3 is also generated by other DNA sequences in the sample. The genes are TRDV2 and TRDJ3; 11 positions match TRDD3. The CDR3 is 20 amino acids. Germline values: CDR1 GEAIGNYY, CDR2 EKD. In nucleotides, the CDR3 is TGCGCCTGTGACACCGTGGGGGATACGAAGGGCTCCTGGGACACCCGACAGATGTTTTTC. It encodes CACDTVGDTKGSWDTRQMFF.

This clone was detected a few times. Translating this DNA gives a protein that differs at residue 6 from the TCRdb one, which belongs to a much larger clone; a read error is likely, and the protein shown is this translation. The DNA for the CDR3 is TGTGCTCTTGGGGGGAGGGAGTTCCTGGGGGATAAGAGGGCAGCACAACTCTTCTTT. Encoded protein: CALGGREFLGDKRAAQLFF. V is TRDV1 and J is TRDJ2, with 10 bases that match TRDD3. Germline lookup yields CDR1 TSWWSYY and CDR2 QGS. The CDR3 is 19 amino acids. V gave up 4 bases and J gave up 6 bases; unmatched junction bases: 17.

This clone was counted a few times. The protein TCRdb lists belongs to a much larger clone and differs from this DNA's translation at residue 8, which points to a read error; the protein shown is made from the DNA. The chain uses TRDV2 and TRDJ1, with 7 bases aligning to TRDD3. Germline CDR1 GEAIGNYY, CDR2 EKD. V was pared by 0 bases and J by 0 bases, with 9 bases of the junction left unmatched. This CDR3 contains 17 residues. The CDR3 DNA reads as TGTGCCTGTGACACCTGGGGGACAGGAGGGGACACCGATAAACTCATCTTT. Protein product: CACDTWGTGGDTDKLIF.

Note on this clone: This DNA translates differently at residue 16 from the TCRdb protein, which is that of a much larger clone; a read error is likely, and the protein shown is the DNA's own translation. V is TRDV3 and J is TRDJ3; 8 bases are a match to TRDD3. The CDR3 sequence is 18 residues long. CDR1 and CDR2 from the germline V gene are TVYSNPD and GDNSRS (reference sequence). Here the CDR3 reads CAFADWGPSSWDTRQVFF. The CDR3 DNA reads as TGTGCCTTTGCCGACTGGGGGCCTAGCTCCTGGGACACCCGACAGGTGTTTTTC.

This clone appeared a few times. TCRdb's protein for this DNA is that of a much larger clone and differs from the translation at residue 4, likely a read error; the protein shown is the DNA translation. CDR3 sequence reads: CALRDPFLTGGSLTAQLFF. For the CDR3, the DNA is TGTGCTCTTAGGGACCCTTTCCTAACTGGGGGATCTTTGACAGCACAACTCTTCTTT. The V call is TRDV1, the J call TRDJ2; 10 positions agree with TRDD3. Germline V gene data show CDR1 as TSWWSYY and CDR2 as QGS. There are 19 residues in the CDR3.

This clone was seen a handful of times. A far larger clone lies a single base away; this is likely a read error. At the DNA level, this CDR3 is encoded by other sequences in the same sample as well. The rearrangement uses TRAV29/DV5 and TRDJ2, with TRDD3 matching 11 bases. The germline V gene has CDR1 NSMFDY and CDR2 ISSIKDK. V dropped 2 bases and J dropped 8; count of bases not matched to a gene: 17. The CDR3 loop spans 18 amino acids. The CDR3 loop is CAASSPVLGDIGTAQLFF. In DNA, the CDR3 is TGTGCAGCAAGTTCCCCCGTACTGGGGGATATTGGAACGGCACAACTCTTCTTT.

A note on this clone: The protein TCRdb lists belongs to a much larger clone and differs from this DNA's translation at residue 6, which points to a read error; the protein shown is made from the DNA. The J gene is TRDJ2, the V gene TRDV1; 9 positions agree with TRDD3. The CDR3 spans 16 residues. V lost 2 bases and J lost 4; bases outside the gene matches: 5. CDR1 is TSWWSYY, CDR2 QGS, per germline. In nucleotides, the CDR3 is TGTGCTCTTGGGGAAATACGGGGATACGCGACAGCACAACTCTTCTTT. Protein product: CALGEIRGYATAQLFF.

Within the sample, this clone is large. The same CDR3 also results from other DNA sequences found in this sample. The chain joins TRDV2 to TRDJ1; possibly TRDD3 for D (5 bases). The germline V and J ends were trimmed by 0 bases and 0 bases, with 7 bases remaining between them. CDR1 is GEAIGNYY, CDR2 EKD, per germline. The CDR3 consists of 14 residues. The CDR3: CACDTGGYTDKLIF. The CDR3 DNA follows: TGTGCCTGTGACACCGGGGGGTACACCGATAAACTCATCTTT.

Turning to this clone: Given a far larger clone just one base away, this is likely a sequencing read error. The identical CDR3 is also encoded by other nucleotide sequences in the sample. V and J are TRDV2 and TRDJ3, with TRDD3 identical over 7 bases. This CDR3 has 17 residues. CDR1 is GEAIGNYY, CDR2 EKD, per germline. CDR3 coding DNA: TGTGCCTGTGACACCTGGGGGAGCTCCTGGGACACCCGACAGATGTTCTTC. Translation: CACDTWGSSWDTRQMFF.

For this clone: This may stem from a read error, because a much larger clone lies one nucleotide away. Other DNA sequences in the sample encode the same CDR3. The genes are TRDV3 and TRDJ2, with 7 bases lining up with TRDD3. The ends lost 0 bases at V and 8 bases at J; junction bases unmatched: 12. This CDR3 comprises 15 residues. The germline V gene has CDR1 TVYSNPD and CDR2 GDNSRS (reference sequence). The CDR3 bases are TGTGCCTTTAGAGAGGGGCGGATACGGTCGGCACAACTCTTCTTT. It yields the protein CAFREGRIRSAQLFF.

A word on this clone: TCRdb records a much larger clone's protein for this DNA, with a difference at residue 8 that likely arises from a read error; the protein given is the translation of the DNA. This sequence joins TRDV2 and TRDJ2; 7 bases align to TRDD3. Germline V gene sequence: CDR1 GEAIGNYY, CDR2 EKD. This CDR3 is built from 15 residues. The J segment lost 4 bases and the V segment lost 2 bases, leaving 6 bases of the junction unmatched. The CDR3 protein is CACDILGYTTAQLFF. Written as DNA, the CDR3 is TGTGCCTGTGACATACTGGGGTATACGACAGCACAACTCTTCTTT.

A remark on this clone: This probably arose from a read error, given a far larger clone one base away. The chain joins TRDV2 to TRDJ3, with TRDD3 identical over 13 bases. With V trimmed by 3 bases and J by 2 bases, 12 bases remained unmatched. The germline V gene has CDR1 GEAIGNYY and CDR2 EKD. This CDR3 region has 21 residues. The CDR3 loop reads CACDVLLGDTNFTWDTRQMFF. The CDR3 DNA follows: TGTGCCTGTGACGTCTTACTGGGGGATACGAATTTCACCTGGGACACCCGACAGATGTTTTTC.

Details on this clone: With a much larger clone just one base away, this may be a read error. This CDR3 is also generated by other DNA sequences in the sample. This chain uses TRDV1 with TRDJ2; 9 bases match TRDD3. V gave up 3 bases and J gave up 0 bases; unmatched junction bases: 17. CDR1 and CDR2 (germline): TSWWSYY, QGS. There are 21 residues in the CDR3. The CDR3 region has the DNA TGTGCTCTTGGGGACCTCTTCCTTTTGGGGGATAAATGGGCTTTGACAGCACAACTCTTCTTT. Translating it yields CALGDLFLLGDKWALTAQLFF.

The V gene is TRDV1, the J gene TRDJ2; 7 bases match TRDD2. V trimming: 1 base; J trimming: 5 bases; junction bases outside the gene matches: 7. The CDR3 spans 16 residues. Germline V gene lookup returns CDR1 TSWWSYY and CDR2 QGS. The CDR3 loop is CALGERFLRGTAQLFF. CDR3 DNA sequence: TGTGCTCTTGGGGAACGCTTCCTAAGGGGAACAGCACAACTCTTCTTT.

About this clone itself: The protein recorded in TCRdb matches a much larger clone and deviates from this DNA's translation at residue 11, suggesting a read error; the protein here is obtained by translating the DNA. The gene calls are TRDV2 and TRDJ2; 10 positions match TRDD3. Germline CDR1 GEAIGNYY, CDR2 EKD. CDR3 length equals 16 residues. Written as DNA, the CDR3 is TGTGCCTGTGACACCTTGGGGGATACTTTGGCAGCACAACTCTTCTTC. Residues: CACDTLGDTLAAQLFF.

By share of the sample, this clone is large. Other DNA sequences in the sample encode the same CDR3. J is TRDJ2 and V is TRDV2; 8 nucleotides align to TRDD3. CDR1 GEAIGNYY and CDR2 EKD come from the germline V gene. Trimming cost V 1 base and J 4 bases; bases outside gene matches: 7. This CDR3 has 16 residues. This CDR3 reads CACDTGGIRGTAQLFF. CDR3 DNA sequence: TGTGCCTGTGACACGGGAGGGATACGCGGGACAGCACAACTCTTCTTT.

The chain recombines TRDV2 with TRDJ3, with D possibly matching TRDD3 (5 bases). Germline loops: CDR1 GEAIGNYY, CDR2 EKD. The CDR3 totals 16 residues. Deletions cut 3 bases from V and 0 bases from J, with 8 bases between. The CDR3 sequence: CACDYGISWDTRQMFF. The CDR3 bases are TGTGCCTGTGACTATGGGATCTCCTGGGACACCCGACAGATGTTTTTC.

On this clone itself: Since a far larger clone is one base different, this is likely a read error. The identical CDR3 is also encoded by other nucleotide sequences in the sample. The chain links TRDV2 to TRDJ2; TRDD3 is a possible D gene (6 bases). Trimming removed 0 bases from V and 2 bases from J, with 9 bases in between. This CDR3 spans 15 amino acids. Germline V gene sequence: CDR1 GEAIGNYY, CDR2 EKD. CDR3 amino acids: CACDTGGGLTAQLFF. For the CDR3, the DNA is TGTGCCTGTGACACCGGTGGGGGGTTGACAGCACAACTCTTCTTT.

About this clone itself: A single base is all that separates this from a far larger clone, so a read error is likely. The same CDR3 is also encoded by other DNA sequences in this sample. The chain links TRDV2 to TRDJ3, with TRDD3 matching 9 bases. Germline lookup yields CDR1 GEAIGNYY and CDR2 EKD. The CDR3 is 18 residues long. V lost 1 base to trimming and J lost 0 bases; unmatched junction nucleotides: 3. Here the CDR3 DNA reads TGTGCCTGTGACACTAGGGGATACGCCTCCTGGGACACCCGACAGATGTTTTTC. Its protein is CACDTRGYASWDTRQMFF.

This clone turned up a few times. The V and J genes are TRDV2 and TRDJ3; D remains ambiguous. The germline CDR1 and CDR2 sequences are GEAIGNYY and EKD. CDR3 size: 17 residues. The V and J ends lost 0 bases and 0 bases respectively, with 8 bases between them. The CDR3 DNA sequence: TGTGCCTGTGACACCGTAAGGGGCTCCTGGGACACCCGACAGATGTTTTTC. Translated, it gives CACDTVRGSWDTRQMFF.